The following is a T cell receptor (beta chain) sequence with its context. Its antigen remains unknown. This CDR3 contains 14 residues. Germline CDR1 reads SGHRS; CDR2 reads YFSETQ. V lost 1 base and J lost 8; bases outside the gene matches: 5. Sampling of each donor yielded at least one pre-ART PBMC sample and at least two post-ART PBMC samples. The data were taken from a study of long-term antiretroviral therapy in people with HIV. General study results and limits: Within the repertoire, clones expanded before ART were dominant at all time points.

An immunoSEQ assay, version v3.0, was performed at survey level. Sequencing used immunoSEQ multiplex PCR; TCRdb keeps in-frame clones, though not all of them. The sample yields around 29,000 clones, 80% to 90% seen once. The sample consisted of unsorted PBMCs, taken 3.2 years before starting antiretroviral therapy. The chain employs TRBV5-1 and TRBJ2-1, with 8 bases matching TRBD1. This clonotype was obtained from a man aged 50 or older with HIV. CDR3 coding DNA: TGCGCCAGCAGCTTGACCGGGACAGGCGATGAGCAGTTCTTC. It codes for CASSLTGTGDEQFF.